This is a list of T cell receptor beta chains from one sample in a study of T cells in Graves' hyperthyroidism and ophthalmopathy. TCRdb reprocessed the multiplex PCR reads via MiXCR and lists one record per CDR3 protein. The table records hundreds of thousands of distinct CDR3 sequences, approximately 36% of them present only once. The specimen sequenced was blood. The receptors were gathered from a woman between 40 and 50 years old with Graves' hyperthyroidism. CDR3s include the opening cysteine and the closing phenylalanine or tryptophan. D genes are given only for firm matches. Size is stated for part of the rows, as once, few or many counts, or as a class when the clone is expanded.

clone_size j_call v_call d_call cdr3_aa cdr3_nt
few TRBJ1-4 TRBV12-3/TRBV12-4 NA CASTGGSLATNEKLFF TGTGCCAGCACTGGGGGGTCTTTAGCAACTAATGAAAAACTGTTTTTT
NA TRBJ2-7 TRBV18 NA CASSLKSTGYEQYF TGTGCCAGCTCCCTTAAAAGCACAGGGTACGAGCAGTACTTC
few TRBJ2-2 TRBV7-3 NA CASRRPGELFF TGTGCCAGCAGGAGGCCCGGGGAGCTGTTTTTT
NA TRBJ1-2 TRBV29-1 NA CSVEGLAGNYGYTF TGCAGCGTTGAAGGTCTAGCGGGGAACTATGGCTACACCTTC
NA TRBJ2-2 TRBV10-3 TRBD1 CAIRGGQGASANTGELFF TGTGCCATCAGGGGGGGACAGGGGGCCTCCGCGAACACCGGGGAGCTGTTTTTT
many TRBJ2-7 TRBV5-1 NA CASSSDKGEQYF TGCGCCAGCAGCTCGGACAAGGGCGAGCAGTACTTC
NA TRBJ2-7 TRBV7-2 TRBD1 CASSAEGGRGPSYEQYF TGTGCCAGCAGCGCCGAGGGGGGCAGGGGGCCGTCTTACGAGCAGTACTTC
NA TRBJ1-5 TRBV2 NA CASSDSDGGQPQHF TGTGCCAGCAGTGATTCGGACGGGGGGCAGCCCCAGCATTTT
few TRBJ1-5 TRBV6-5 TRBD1 CASSKDRDNQPQHF TGTGCCAGCAGTAAAGACAGGGACAATCAGCCCCAGCATTTT
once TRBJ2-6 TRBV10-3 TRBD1 CATGTGAPGANVLTF TGTGCCACCGGGACAGGGGCTCCCGGGGCCAACGTCCTGACTTTC
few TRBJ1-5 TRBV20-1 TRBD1 CSAIPGTGVSNQPQHF TGCAGTGCTATCCCCGGGACAGGGGTTAGCAATCAGCCCCAGCATTTT
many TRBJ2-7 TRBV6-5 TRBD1 CASSARGQGYEQYF TGTGCCAGCAGTGCCCGGGGACAGGGCTACGAGCAGTACTTC
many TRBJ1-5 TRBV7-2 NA CASGGRTNQPQHF TGTGCCAGCGGGGGACGGACCAATCAGCCCCAGCATTTT
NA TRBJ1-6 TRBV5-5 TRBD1 CASSLRDRENSPLHF TGTGCCAGCAGCTTAAGGGACAGGGAGAATTCACCCCTCCACTTT
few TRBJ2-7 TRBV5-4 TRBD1 CASSFRTGGDEQYF TGTGCCAGCAGCTTCAGGACAGGGGGCGACGAGCAGTACTTC
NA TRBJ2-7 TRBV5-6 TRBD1 CASSADGTGDPYEQYF TGTGCCAGCAGCGCGGACGGGACAGGGGACCCGTACGAGCAGTACTTC
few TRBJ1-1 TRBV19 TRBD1 CASFRDSDNLVSEAFF TGTGCCAGTTTCCGGGACAGCGATAATCTAGTATCTGAAGCTTTCTTT
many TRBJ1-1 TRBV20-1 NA CSAPYREGTEAFF TGCAGTGCTCCGTACAGGGAAGGCACTGAAGCTTTCTTT
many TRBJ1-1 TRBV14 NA CASSQALNTEAFF TGTGCCAGCAGCCAGGCCCTGAACACTGAAGCTTTCTTT
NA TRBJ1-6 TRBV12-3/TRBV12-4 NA CASSPTPRGGPLHF TGTGCCAGCAGTCCCACCCCACGTGGAGGACCCCTCCACTTT
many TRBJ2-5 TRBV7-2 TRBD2 CASSLFLAGGQETQYF TGTGCCAGCAGCTTATTCCTAGCGGGGGGACAAGAGACCCAGTACTTC
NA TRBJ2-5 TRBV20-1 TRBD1 CSARDPKQGHQETQYF TGCAGTGCTAGAGATCCGAAACAGGGGCACCAAGAGACCCAGTACTTC
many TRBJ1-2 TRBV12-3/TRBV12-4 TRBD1 CASSRGQDVYGYTF TGTGCCAGCAGTAGAGGACAGGACGTCTATGGCTACACCTTC
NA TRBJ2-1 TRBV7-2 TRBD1 CASSPGQVHNEQFF TGTGCCAGCAGCCCGGGACAGGTACACAATGAGCAGTTCTTC
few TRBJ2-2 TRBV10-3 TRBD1 CASRGTGLLNTGELFF TGTGCCAGCAGGGGGACAGGTCTGTTGAACACCGGGGAGCTGTTTTTT